These T cell receptor beta chains were read from a single sample in a study of cytomegalovirus exposure and HLA in healthy donors. Measured with immunoSEQ multiplex PCR; TCRdb has only the in-frame clones, and not every one. This sample has 100,000 to 150,000 clones; approximately 75% occur once, and the top ten carry less than 6.5%. The sample was PBMCs. Source of these receptors: a woman between 40 and 50 years old in good health and CMV-seropositive. Both conserved end residues are part of each CDR3. Each record gives: CDR3 length, V gene, CDR3 protein.

CDR3 length: 15; V gene: TRBV9; CDR3 protein: CASSASGLAGGEQYF
CDR3 length: 13; V gene: TRBV29-1; CDR3 protein: CSVEMVLAGEQYF
CDR3 length: 14; V gene: TRBV9; CDR3 protein: CASSVASEAYEQYF
CDR3 length: 15; V gene: TRBV9; CDR3 protein: CASSVGSGLAYEQYF
CDR3 length: 11; V gene: TRBV29-1; CDR3 protein: CSVAGGNEQFF
CDR3 length: 13; V gene: TRBV10-1; CDR3 protein: CASPGGPGGEQFF
CDR3 length: 19; V gene: TRBV18; CDR3 protein: CASSPGLAGGHESTDTQYF
CDR3 length: 13; V gene: TRBV7-7; CDR3 protein: CASSLSRGTEAFF
CDR3 length: 16; V gene: TRBV9; CDR3 protein: CASTPGQGGINQPQHF
CDR3 length: 13; V gene: TRBV9; CDR3 protein: CARRDYLYNEQFF
CDR3 length: 15; V gene: TRBV7-2; CDR3 protein: CASSSTTSGIGELFF
CDR3 length: 11; V gene: TRBV28; CDR3 protein: CASREGYGYTF